The clone carrying this T cell receptor beta chain is a singleton in its sample. Its antigen remains unknown. Some clones are missing from TCRdb's copy, which holds only in-frame ones; the method was immunoSEQ multiplex PCR. The sample lists roughly 630 clones, around a quarter occurring once. These data come from a study of T cells in localized non-small cell lung cancer. Study-wide results and limits: Heterogeneity is still possible, as just one tumor region was sequenced. Uninvolved adjacent lung showed higher T cell clonality than tumor. Increased T cell density in blood showed an association with longer overall survival.

The germline V and J ends were trimmed by 0 bases and 3 bases, with 14 bases remaining between them. The CDR3 sequence is 16 residues long. The germline gives CDR1 LNHNV, CDR2 YYDKDF (reference sequence). The starting material was lung tumor tissue, obtained before any cancer treatment. The TCR sequence derives from a woman aged 35 to 70 with stage III lung adenocarcinoma. The gene calls are TRBV15 and TRBJ2-5; possibly TRBD1 or TRBD2 for D (5 bases each). The CDR3: CATSRDPGAAEETQYF. As DNA, the CDR3 is TGTGCCACCAGCAGAGACCCCGGGGCCGCAGAAGAGACCCAGTACTTC.